Listed below are T cell receptor beta chains from one sample, sequenced in a study of CD8 T cells in Susac syndrome. TCRdb passed the immunoSEQ multiplex PCR reads through MiXCR, listing each CDR3 protein once. This repertoire shows fewer than 85,000 distinct CDR3 sequences, approximately 95% found once; its top ten account for 0.4% to 0.5%. Material for sequencing was CD8+ T cells from PBMCs. These receptors were obtained from a human donor with Susac syndrome. The CDR3 runs from the conserved cysteine through the conserved F or W. D genes are given only for firm matches. Clone size is given for some rows only: seen once, a few or many times, or a class if the clone is expanded.

d_call: TRBD2; v_call: TRBV9; j_call: TRBJ2-1; clone_size: .; cdr3_aa: CASSAPSGASYNEQFF; cdr3_nt: TGTGCCAGCAGCGCCCCTAGCGGGGCGTCCTACAATGAGCAGTTCTTC
d_call: TRBD2; v_call: TRBV6-4; j_call: TRBJ2-3; clone_size: .; cdr3_aa: CASSDSTSGSTDTQYF; cdr3_nt: TGTGCCAGCAGTGACTCGACTAGCGGGAGCACAGATACGCAGTATTTT
d_call: TRBD2; v_call: TRBV15; j_call: TRBJ2-7; clone_size: .; cdr3_aa: CATSPWDYSYEQYF; cdr3_nt: TGTGCCACCAGCCCCTGGGACTATTCCTACGAGCAGTACTTC
d_call: .; v_call: TRBV15; j_call: TRBJ1-2; clone_size: .; cdr3_aa: CATSRDPGSDYGYTF; cdr3_nt: TGTGCCACCAGCAGAGATCCGGGGTCAGACTATGGCTACACCTTC
d_call: TRBD1; v_call: TRBV15; j_call: TRBJ1-2; clone_size: .; cdr3_aa: CATAGQANYGYTF; cdr3_nt: TGTGCCACCGCGGGACAGGCTAACTATGGCTACACCTTC
d_call: .; v_call: TRBV7-6; j_call: TRBJ2-3; clone_size: .; cdr3_aa: CASSLSAPQGMADTQYF; cdr3_nt: TGTGCCAGCAGCTTATCTGCGCCACAGGGAATGGCAGATACGCAGTATTTT
d_call: TRBD1; v_call: TRBV27; j_call: TRBJ2-7; clone_size: .; cdr3_aa: CASSLGQANEQYF; cdr3_nt: TGTGCCAGCAGTTTAGGACAGGCCAACGAGCAGTACTTC
d_call: TRBD1; v_call: TRBV4-1; j_call: TRBJ1-1; clone_size: .; cdr3_aa: CASSQGDRLNTEAFF; cdr3_nt: TGCGCCAGCAGCCAGGGGGACAGGTTGAACACTGAAGCTTTCTTT
d_call: .; v_call: TRBV15; j_call: TRBJ2-2; clone_size: .; cdr3_aa: CATSGGQLNTGELFF; cdr3_nt: TGTGCCACCAGCGGCGGGCAATTGAACACCGGGGAGCTGTTTTTT
d_call: .; v_call: TRBV10-3; j_call: TRBJ1-2; clone_size: once; cdr3_aa: CAISADPDGTALGGGYTF; cdr3_nt: TGTGCCATCAGTGCAGATCCGGATGGGACCGCCCTTGGTGGGGGCTACACCTTC
d_call: .; v_call: TRBV4-1; j_call: TRBJ1-2; clone_size: .; cdr3_aa: CASSQEDSFSYYGYTF; cdr3_nt: TGCGCCAGCAGCCAAGAGGACAGTTTTAGCTACTATGGCTACACCTTC
d_call: .; v_call: TRBV20-1; j_call: TRBJ2-5; clone_size: .; cdr3_aa: CSARDLGRGPETEETQYF; cdr3_nt: TGCAGTGCTAGAGATCTCGGCAGGGGACCCGAAACGGAAGAGACCCAGTACTTC
d_call: TRBD2; v_call: TRBV24-1; j_call: TRBJ2-3; clone_size: .; cdr3_aa: CATRREAGECTDTQYF; cdr3_nt: TGTGCCACCAGGAGAGAGGCGGGAGAGTGCACAGATACGCAGTATTTT
d_call: .; v_call: TRBV6-2/TRBV6-3; j_call: TRBJ2-7; clone_size: .; cdr3_aa: CASRQAILYEQYF; cdr3_nt: TGTGCCAGCAGACAGGCGATCCTTTACGAGCAGTACTTC
d_call: TRBD1; v_call: TRBV13; j_call: TRBJ1-2; clone_size: .; cdr3_aa: CASSTSSGQGGGYGYTF; cdr3_nt: TGTGCCAGCAGCACATCCTCAGGACAGGGAGGCGGCTATGGCTACACCTTC
d_call: .; v_call: TRBV7-2; j_call: TRBJ2-7; clone_size: .; cdr3_aa: CASSLGSEVEQYF; cdr3_nt: TGTGCCAGCAGCTTAGGGAGCGAGGTAGAGCAGTACTTC
d_call: .; v_call: TRBV4-3; j_call: TRBJ2-7; clone_size: .; cdr3_aa: CASSPTAGDPLYEQYF; cdr3_nt: TGCGCCAGCAGCCCCACGGCAGGGGATCCCCTCTACGAGCAGTACTTC
d_call: TRBD2; v_call: TRBV30; j_call: TRBJ2-5; clone_size: .; cdr3_aa: CAWSVMASGTETQYF; cdr3_nt: TGTGCCTGGAGTGTAATGGCTAGCGGGACAGAGACCCAGTACTTC
d_call: TRBD2; v_call: TRBV7-9; j_call: TRBJ2-7; clone_size: .; cdr3_aa: CASSLAASGSYEQYF; cdr3_nt: TGTGCCAGCAGCTTAGCTGCTAGCGGGAGCTACGAGCAGTACTTC
d_call: TRBD2; v_call: TRBV5-6; j_call: TRBJ2-2; clone_size: .; cdr3_aa: CASTERETYTGELFF; cdr3_nt: TGTGCCAGCACCGAGCGGGAGACGTACACCGGGGAGCTGTTTTTT
d_call: .; v_call: TRBV6-2/TRBV6-3; j_call: TRBJ2-7; clone_size: .; cdr3_aa: CASRISVYEQYF; cdr3_nt: TGTGCCAGCAGGATTAGCGTCTACGAGCAGTACTTC
d_call: TRBD2; v_call: TRBV30; j_call: TRBJ2-1; clone_size: .; cdr3_aa: CAWRPYPAGGRNEQFF; cdr3_nt: TGTGCCTGGAGGCCCTATCCAGCGGGAGGGCGAAATGAGCAGTTCTTC
d_call: .; v_call: TRBV12-3/TRBV12-4; j_call: TRBJ2-1; clone_size: once; cdr3_aa: CASSPILYNEQFF; cdr3_nt: TGTGCCAGCAGCCCAATCCTATACAATGAGCAGTTCTTC
d_call: .; v_call: TRBV6-1; j_call: TRBJ2-3; clone_size: .; cdr3_aa: CASWRGMAQDTQYF; cdr3_nt: TGTGCCAGTTGGAGGGGGATGGCCCAGGATACGCAGTATTTT
d_call: TRBD1; v_call: TRBV11-2; j_call: TRBJ2-7; clone_size: .; cdr3_aa: CASSLGTVFYEQYF; cdr3_nt: TGTGCCAGCAGCTTGGGGACAGTGTTTTACGAGCAGTACTTC
d_call: .; v_call: TRBV15; j_call: TRBJ2-3; clone_size: few; cdr3_aa: CATSSLTVPGTDTQYF; cdr3_nt: TGTGCCACCAGCAGCCTGACAGTCCCCGGAACAGATACGCAGTATTTT
d_call: .; v_call: TRBV7-8; j_call: TRBJ2-1; clone_size: .; cdr3_aa: CASSLGQVGDEQFF; cdr3_nt: TGTGCCAGCAGCTTAGGACAGGTCGGGGATGAGCAGTTCTTC
d_call: .; v_call: TRBV5-6; j_call: TRBJ1-1; clone_size: .; cdr3_aa: CASSFGGVTEAFF; cdr3_nt: TGTGCCAGCAGCTTTGGGGGAGTCACTGAAGCTTTCTTT